This TCR beta chain is from a study of cytomegalovirus exposure and HLA in healthy donors listed by TCRdb under 2017. The study in broad terms: According to a later analysis, one platform produced both the 120 validation repertoires and the 666 repertoires of the first cohort. The study was designed to test whether signatures of past pathogen exposure could be identified by cataloging public T cell receptors. In addition to the first cohort of 666 subjects, a separate validation cohort of 120 different subjects was used. To predict cytomegalovirus infection status, the study brought together high-throughput TCR immunosequencing, statistical association of individual TCRs with disease status, and machine learning.

The library was produced with the immunoSEQ multiplex PCR assay. The authors processed their data as follows. A statistical classification framework was built to diagnose cytomegalovirus status from the catalog of TCR beta chain sequences. TCRdb retrieved this table from immuneACCESS and kept in-frame rearrangements only. Not all clones are present; in checked studies, unresolved V genes account for under half, and no reason is known for the remainder. That table furnishes V, J and clone size, whereas the DNA furnished D and trimming. This sample lists about 180,000 clones; around 85% were detected once. The ten largest clones take up about a sixth of the sample. The donors belonged to the validation cohort of around 130 subjects, which was separate from the approximately 680-subject first cohort. Relative to germline, V is 4 bases shorter and J is 8 bases shorter, with 20 bases between their ends. Sequences MDHEN (CDR1) and SYDVKM (CDR2) are obtained from the germline V gene. There are 15 amino acids in the CDR3, from cysteine to phenylalanine inclusive. Of the read, only the CDR3 DNA is kept; its 45 bases are in frame from base 1.

Study-wide conclusions, independent of this receptor: A later analysis lacked HLA typing for the validation cohort, so it scored co-occurrence in that cohort across all 110 or so repertoires. The classifier was reported to diagnose cytomegalovirus status with high specificity and sensitivity in both the original and validation cohorts. A total of fewer than 200 TCR beta chains were listed by the study as associated with cytomegalovirus. Most TCR sequences were observed very rarely across donors, whereas some public TCRs were present in many individuals. Subsequent analysis determined that TCRs grouped into clusters in the first cohort also showed a tendency toward co-occurrence across the roughly 120 validation repertoires, and approximately 93% of cluster scores exceeded 0. Three of the identified cytomegalovirus-associated TCR beta chains were confirmed in vitro to be specific for cytomegalovirus antigens. According to the authors, the approach could potentially be generalized to other disease states and immunological phenotypes.

On this clone: No cognate antigen has been identified for it. No per-base quality is available; no much larger clone lies one base away.

Here the chain combines TRBV28 and TRBJ1-2; the best D guess is TRBD1, with 5 bases matching. The source of this sequence is a man between 18 and 35 years old in good health and CMV-seropositive. Input material: PBMCs. The nucleotides read TGTGCCAGCAGTTCCTTTCGGGGGGATTTAGAAGGCTACACCTTC. It codes for CASSSFRGDLEGYTF.